Listed below are T cell receptor beta chains from one sample, sequenced in a study of shared clonotypes between healthy human individuals. Clones were read by immunoSEQ multiplex PCR, and TCRdb kept only the in-frame ones, dropping some. Among about 2 million clones, just under 95% were seen once, and the ten largest hold 1.1%. Sample: naive CD8+ T cells sorted from blood. These receptors were taken from a man younger than 35 in good health. CDR3s include the opening cysteine and the closing phenylalanine or tryptophan. The D gene is left open where the match is weak. Rows may omit the clone size; those that give it use once, few, many or a size class.

>-|TRBJ2-1|TRBV29-1|-
TGCAGCGTTGAATGGTCGGGTCGGGGCTCCTACAATGAGCAGTTCTTC
CSVEWSGRGSYNEQFF
>-|TRBJ2-7|TRBV11-2|-
TGTGCCAGCAGCTTAGCAGGGGACTACGAGCAGTACTTC
CASSLAGDYEQYF
>-|TRBJ1-2|TRBV9|-
TGTGCCAGCAGCGTTTCAGGGGTATACACCTTC
CASSVSGVYTF
>TRBD1|TRBJ2-3|TRBV19|-
TGTGCCAGTAGTATAGATCTGGGACAGGGGATCGCAGATACGCAGTATTTT
CASSIDLGQGIADTQYF
>-|TRBJ2-1|TRBV4-2|-
TGTGCCAGCAGCCGGACTCTGCTGAGCGACAATGAGCAGTTCTTC
CASSRTLLSDNEQFF
>TRBD1|TRBJ1-2|TRBV27|-
TGTGCCAGCAGTTCGGGGACAGGGTTTAGTGGCTACACCTTC
CASSSGTGFSGYTF
>TRBD1|TRBJ1-2|TRBV27|-
TGTGCCAGCAGCCCTAGGGCAGGGGGGCTTTATGGCTACACCTTC
CASSPRAGGLYGYTF
>-|TRBJ2-3|TRBV2|-
TGTGCCAGCATGGTCCCAAGTCATATAGAGGCAGATACGCAGTATTTT
CASMVPSHIEADTQYF
>TRBD1|TRBJ1-2|TRBV11-2|-
TGTGCCAGCAGCCAACGACAGGGGGCCGGGTATGGCTACACCTTC
CASSQRQGAGYGYTF
>TRBD2|TRBJ2-2|TRBV11-2|-
TGTGCCAGCAGCTTAACAGCGGGGGCCACCGGGGAGCTGTTTTTT
CASSLTAGATGELFF
>-|TRBJ1-1|TRBV4-1|-
TGCGCCAGCAGCCAAGTTGCCACTGAAGCTTTCTTT
CASSQVATEAFF
>-|TRBJ2-7|TRBV4-3|-
TGCGCCAGCAGCCAAGATCGGACAGATATACGAGCCTACGAGCAGTACTTC
CASSQDRTDIRAYEQYF
>TRBD1|TRBJ1-1|TRBV7-9|-
TGTGCCAGCAGCCCTGGGACAGAGAACACTGAAGCTTTCTTT
CASSPGTENTEAFF
>-|TRBJ2-3|TRBV2|once
TGTGCCAGCAGTCCCGGACTGGAACTTACGCAGTATTTT
CASSPGLELTQYF
>-|TRBJ2-7|TRBV7-6|-
TGTGCCAGCAGCTTAGGGGAATCATACGAGCAGTACTTC
CASSLGESYEQYF
>-|TRBJ2-1|TRBV11-2|-
TGTGCCAGCAGCTTTGGCGGGGAGCAGTTCTTC
CASSFGGEQFF
>-|TRBJ2-2|TRBV9|-
TGTGCCAGCAGCCCAGGGTCGCCAGTCCCAACCGGGGAGCTGTTTTTT
CASSPGSPVPTGELFF
>TRBD1|TRBJ2-7|TRBV18|-
TGTGCCAGCTCACCATCAAGAGGGGTAGGGACAGGGCCCTACGAGCAGTACTTC
CASSPSRGVGTGPYEQYF
>-|TRBJ1-1|TRBV5-4|-
TGTGCCAGCAGCGGGTCCATGAACACTGAAGCTTTCTTT
CASSGSMNTEAFF
>TRBD2|TRBJ2-1|TRBV5-1|-
TGCGCCAGCAGCTCCAGCGGGGGTGGGACCTACAATGAGCAGTTCTTC
CASSSSGGGTYNEQFF
>-|TRBJ2-7|TRBV5-8|once
TGTGCCAGCAGCACGCGACAGGACTACGAGCAGTACTTC
CASSTRQDYEQYF